Presented here are 19 T cell receptor beta chains from one specimen sequenced in a study of CD8 T cells in Susac syndrome. Random hexamers were used to reverse transcribe an amount of 0.5 to 1 ug RNA. Via MiXCR, TCRdb re-called the immunoSEQ multiplex PCR reads, giving one row per CDR3 protein. The table lists 330,000 or so distinct CDR3 sequences, around 85% of them singletons. Sample: CD8+ T cells from PBMCs. Receptors were obtained from a human donor with multiple sclerosis.

V and J are TRBV25-1 and TRBJ1-1, with TRBD1 matching 8 bases. The CDR3 is made up of 14 amino acids. V lost 3 bases to trimming and J lost 4 bases; unmatched junction nucleotides: 4. Germline lookup yields CDR1 MGHDK and CDR2 SYGVNS. Here the CDR3 DNA reads TGTGCCAGCAGTGAGGCAGGGGGCTCCACTGAAGCTTTCTTT. Translated, it gives CASSEAGGSTEAFF.

The chain couples TRBV21-1 to TRBJ1-2; TRBD1 is taken as the D call from the table, unchecked against the DNA. TRBV21-1 is given as a pseudogene. CDR3 size: 13 residues. The chain's CDR3 is CASSSQDNYGYTF. CDR3 coding DNA: TGTGCCAGCAGCTCCCAGGATAACTATGGCTACACCTTC.

This chain joins TRBV4-1 and TRBJ1-1, with D possibly matching TRBD1 (5 bases). This CDR3 is built from 15 residues. From germline, CDR1 is MGHRA and CDR2 YSYEKL. V was cut by 3 bases and J by 0 bases, with 11 bases left in between. This chain's CDR3 is CASSHDSRVNTEAFF. As DNA, the CDR3 is TGCGCCAGCAGCCATGATTCCAGGGTGAACACTGAAGCTTTCTTT.

CDR3 region: CASSRDRGTYGYTF. As DNA, the CDR3 is TGTGCCAGCAGTCGGGACAGGGGAACCTATGGCTACACCTTC. The rearrangement uses TRBV12-3 or TRBV12-4 and TRBJ1-2, with 10 nucleotides matching TRBD1. Trimming removed 5 bases from V and 4 bases from J; junction bases left unmatched: 4. This CDR3 is built from 14 residues.

This clonotype was recorded once. The rearrangement uses TRBV20-1 and TRBJ2-3, with D perhaps TRBD1 or TRBD2 (5 bases each). CDR3 length: 14 residues. Per the germline V gene, CDR1 is DFQATT and CDR2 is SNEGSKA (reference sequence). V was pared by 6 bases and J by 2 bases, with 15 bases between. CDR3 coding DNA: TGCAGTGCACCATTGGGACGGGTCACAGATACGCAGTATTTT. This sequence encodes CSAPLGRVTDTQYF.

The genes are TRBV20-1 and TRBJ2-1, with TRBD2 matching 9 bases. The CDR3 length is 16 residues. The V gene's germline CDR1 is DFQATT and CDR2 SNEGSKA (reference sequence). V lost 1 base, J lost 8 bases, and 12 bases stayed unmatched. Here the CDR3 reads CSARGGLAGLRDEQFF. The CDR3, as DNA: TGCAGTGCTAGAGGGGGTCTAGCGGGGCTTAGGGATGAGCAGTTCTTC.

The V gene is TRBV7-9, the J gene TRBJ1-4, with 7 nucleotides matching TRBD1. CDR1 is SEHNR and CDR2 is FQNEAQ in the germline V gene (reference sequence). The CDR3 length is 15 residues. The ends lost 7 bases at V and 1 base at J; junction bases unmatched: 6. CDR3 sequence: CASTPGGRTNEKLFF. The CDR3 DNA follows: TGTGCCAGCACCCCAGGGGGACGAACTAATGAAAAACTGTTTTTT.

The J gene is TRBJ2-3, the V gene TRBV5-1, with 7 positions matching TRBD1. V lost 3 bases and J lost 0; bases outside the gene matches: 16. This CDR3 contains 19 residues. In germline, CDR1 is SGHRS, CDR2 YFSETQ. In DNA, the CDR3 is TGCGCCAGCAGCTCCGCCCCCGGGACAGACTACGAGAGCACAGATACGCAGTATTTT. Protein sequence: CASSSAPGTDYESTDTQYF.

This clonotype has only a few counts. V usage is TRBV27 and J usage is TRBJ2-7, with D possibly TRBD1 on 5 matching bases. V was clipped by 0 bases and J by 7 bases, with 10 bases between them. This CDR3 has 13 amino acids. The germline CDR1 and CDR2 sequences are MNHEY and SMNVEV (reference sequence). The DNA for the CDR3 is TGTGCCAGCAGTTTATCGGCAGGGTATGAGCAGTACTTC. Its protein is CASSLSAGYEQYF.

This chain uses TRBV4-3 with TRBJ1-6; 7 bases are a match to TRBD1. CDR1 and CDR2 from the germline V gene are LGHNA and YSLEER. J lost 4 bases, V lost 0 bases, and 6 bases had no gene match. The CDR3 consists of 17 residues. CDR3 bases: TGCGCCAGCAGCCAAGACTGGGACAGCCTGTATAATTCACCCCTCCACTTT. Amino acids: CASSQDWDSLYNSPLHF.

V is TRBV4-3 and J is TRBJ1-3, with no clear D. The CDR3 has 15 amino acids. Trimming pared 0 bases from V and 4 bases from J, leaving 10 bases between. Germline lookup yields CDR1 LGHNA and CDR2 YSLEER. The CDR3 DNA reads TGCGCCAGCAGCCAAGACGGCGCGGCGGGAAACACCATATATTTT. Residues: CASSQDGAAGNTIYF.

This clonotype was found once. The chain employs TRBV25-1 and TRBJ2-1, with 7 nucleotides matching TRBD1. The CDR3 runs to 14 residues. Trimming took 10 bases from V and 3 from J; bases not matched to a gene: 9. Germline V lookup: CDR1 MGHDK, CDR2 SYGVNS. CDR3 nucleotide sequence: TGTGCCACGAACGACCGGGACAGCTACAATGAGCAGTTCTTC. As protein: CATNDRDSYNEQFF.

This clonotype was seen only once. The V call is TRBV20-1, the J call TRBJ1-4; D unresolved. There are 14 residues in the CDR3. V was clipped by 6 bases and J by 7 bases, with 18 bases between them. Germline-derived CDR1 and CDR2 are DFQATT and SNEGSKA (reference sequence). This chain's CDR3 is CSASPVDAGEKLFF. Here the CDR3 DNA reads TGCAGTGCGTCTCCGGTAGACGCTGGTGAAAAACTGTTTTTT.

The V gene is TRBV9, the J gene TRBJ1-5; D unclear. CDR1 is SGDLS, CDR2 YYNGEE, per germline. Trimming removed 3 bases at V and 0 bases at J, with 10 bases between. This CDR3 spans 15 amino acids. CDR3 residues: CASSAGWGSNQPQHF. The CDR3 DNA sequence: TGTGCCAGCAGCGCGGGGTGGGGTAGCAATCAGCCCCAGCATTTT.

This clonotype occurred a few times. V and J are TRBV19 and TRBJ1-5, with D unresolved. This CDR3 comprises 13 residues. V was pared by 6 bases and J by 1 base, with 7 bases between. CDR1 LNHDA and CDR2 SQIVND come from the germline V gene (reference sequence). CDR3: CASSDTSNQPQHF. CDR3 nucleotides: TGTGCCAGTAGCGACACAAGCAATCAGCCCCAGCATTTT.

The chain employs TRBV24-1 and TRBJ2-1; D is unresolved. The CDR3 length is 14 residues. V gave up 3 bases and J gave up 7 bases, with 12 bases separating them. Germline CDR1 reads KGHDR; CDR2 reads SFDVKD. The CDR3 region has the DNA TGTGCCACCAGTGATGGCTTCGGTCAGAATGAGCAGTTCTTC. Amino acid sequence: CATSDGFGQNEQFF.

The chain combines TRBV27 with TRBJ2-1; TRBD2 agrees at 7 bases. CDR1 MNHEY and CDR2 SMNVEV come from the germline V gene (reference sequence). With V trimmed by 5 bases and J by 6 bases, 10 bases remained unmatched. CDR3 length: 15 residues. The CDR3 here is CASSEIGGRVNEQFF. In nucleotides, the CDR3 is TGTGCCAGCAGTGAGATTGGGGGGAGGGTCAATGAGCAGTTCTTC.

Only a few counts were recorded for this clonotype. The chain is built from TRBV6-1 and TRBJ1-1, with D perhaps matching TRBD1 (6 bases). Germline V gene lookup returns CDR1 MNHNS and CDR2 SASEGT. The CDR3 loop spans 13 amino acids. V was pared by 5 bases and J by 6 bases, with 13 bases between. The CDR3 DNA sequence: TGTGCCAGCAGTAAACAGGGAAGTGCTGAAGCTTTCTTT. This encodes CASSKQGSAEAFF.

This clonotype has just a few counts. The CDR3 DNA reads as TGTGCCAGCAGTGTCGGACAGGGCGCAGATACGCAGTATTTT. Residues: CASSVGQGADTQYF. This chain connects TRBV25-1 to TRBJ2-3, with TRBD1 matching 8 bases. Germline values: CDR1 MGHDK, CDR2 SYGVNS. The V segment lost 4 bases and the J segment 4 bases; nucleotides outside the gene matches: 4. This CDR3 is 14 amino acids long.